These T cell receptor beta chains were read from a single sample in a study of cytomegalovirus exposure and HLA in healthy donors. Profiled with immunoSEQ multiplex PCR; TCRdb holds only in-frame clones, not every one. Of 150,000 to 200,000 clones listed, almost 85% are singletons. The material sequenced was PBMCs. All receptors come from a young man in good health and CMV-seronegative. The CDR3 runs from the conserved cysteine through the conserved F or W. Each record gives: clone size, J gene, D gene, V gene, CDR3 DNA, CDR3 protein. D genes are given only for firm matches. Clone size is given for some rows only: seen once, a few or many times, or a class if the clone is expanded.

clone size: few; J gene: TRBJ2-5; D gene: .; V gene: TRBV5-4; CDR3 DNA: TGTGCCAGCAGCTCACCACTCCCACAGGGTGGAGAGACCCAGTACTTC; CDR3 protein: CASSSPLPQGGETQYF
clone size: .; J gene: TRBJ2-7; D gene: TRBD1; V gene: TRBV4-3; CDR3 DNA: TGCGCCAGCAGCCAAGATTGGGACAGGGAGATTAATGCCTACGAGCAGTACTTC; CDR3 protein: CASSQDWDREINAYEQYF
clone size: .; J gene: TRBJ2-5; D gene: TRBD1; V gene: TRBV9; CDR3 DNA: TGTGCCAGCAGCGCCCTCCGGGACAGGGGTGGGGAGACCCAGTACTTC; CDR3 protein: CASSALRDRGGETQYF
clone size: .; J gene: TRBJ2-2; D gene: TRBD2; V gene: TRBV5-4; CDR3 DNA: TGTGCCAGCAGCTTGAGGATGGCGGGGGTGGTAACCGGGGAGCTGTTTTTT; CDR3 protein: CASSLRMAGVVTGELFF
clone size: .; J gene: TRBJ1-3; D gene: TRBD1; V gene: TRBV30; CDR3 DNA: TGTGCCTGGAGTAGGGCAGGGGGCAGTTCTGGAAACACCATATATTTT; CDR3 protein: CAWSRAGGSSGNTIYF
clone size: .; J gene: TRBJ1-2; D gene: .; V gene: TRBV19; CDR3 DNA: TGTGCCAGTAGTGGGACACTCTATGGCTACACCTTC; CDR3 protein: CASSGTLYGYTF
clone size: .; J gene: TRBJ2-7; D gene: TRBD2; V gene: TRBV2; CDR3 DNA: TGTGCCAGCAGGCGGGGGACTAGCGTCTACGAGCAGTACTTC; CDR3 protein: CASRRGTSVYEQYF
clone size: .; J gene: TRBJ2-7; D gene: .; V gene: TRBV13; CDR3 DNA: TGTGCCAGCAGCTTATGGGAGAAATGGTACGAGCAGTACTTC; CDR3 protein: CASSLWEKWYEQYF
clone size: .; J gene: TRBJ1-5; D gene: TRBD1; V gene: TRBV5-3; CDR3 DNA: TGTGCCAGAAGCTGTGGACAGGGACGTCAGCCCCAGCATTTT; CDR3 protein: CARSCGQGRQPQHF
clone size: .; J gene: TRBJ1-2; D gene: .; V gene: TRBV7-2; CDR3 DNA: TGTGCCAGCAGCCCGCAAGCCTATGGCTACACCTTC; CDR3 protein: CASSPQAYGYTF
clone size: .; J gene: TRBJ1-5; D gene: .; V gene: TRBV18; CDR3 DNA: TGTGCCAGCTCCTCAGGGTTGGGGCAGCCCCAGCATTTT; CDR3 protein: CASSSGLGQPQHF
clone size: .; J gene: TRBJ2-3; D gene: TRBD2; V gene: TRBV7-2; CDR3 DNA: TGTGCCAGCAGCCGTCCTAGCGGTCACGTCACAGATACGCAGTATTTT; CDR3 protein: CASSRPSGHVTDTQYF
clone size: .; J gene: TRBJ2-7; D gene: TRBD1; V gene: TRBV5-6; CDR3 DNA: TGTGCCAGCAGCTCCAGGGGGCTTTTAAACGAGCAGTACTTC; CDR3 protein: CASSSRGLLNEQYF
clone size: .; J gene: TRBJ1-2; D gene: .; V gene: TRBV9; CDR3 DNA: TGTGCCAGCAGCCCCCGGACAGACTCTAACTATGGCTACACCTTC; CDR3 protein: CASSPRTDSNYGYTF
clone size: .; J gene: TRBJ2-1; D gene: TRBD2; V gene: TRBV7-8; CDR3 DNA: TGTGCCAGCAGCTTAAGACTAGCGGGGGTATATGAGCAGTTCTTC; CDR3 protein: CASSLRLAGVYEQFF
clone size: .; J gene: TRBJ2-3; D gene: TRBD2; V gene: TRBV7-9; CDR3 DNA: TGTTCCGTCATGACAGCGGGGGGCGCGTCGTGGACGCAGTATTTT; CDR3 protein: CSVMTAGGASWTQYF
clone size: .; J gene: TRBJ2-1; D gene: TRBD1; V gene: TRBV6-6; CDR3 DNA: TGTGCCAGCAGTGTCCCCGGGACAGGGAGGAATGAGCAGTTCTTC; CDR3 protein: CASSVPGTGRNEQFF
clone size: .; J gene: TRBJ2-1; D gene: .; V gene: TRBV10-3; CDR3 DNA: TGTGCCATCAGTGGAGGGATCGTCTCCTACAATGAGCAGTTCTTC; CDR3 protein: CAISGGIVSYNEQFF
clone size: .; J gene: TRBJ2-1; D gene: .; V gene: TRBV6-6; CDR3 DNA: TGTGCCAGCAGTTACTCTGGGGGGGGCTTTTACAATGAGCAGTTCTTC; CDR3 protein: CASSYSGGGFYNEQFF
clone size: .; J gene: TRBJ2-7; D gene: TRBD1; V gene: TRBV28; CDR3 DNA: TGTGCCAGCAGTTTATGGGGACAGGGGCGACTAAACTACGAGCAGTACTTC; CDR3 protein: CASSLWGQGRLNYEQYF
clone size: .; J gene: TRBJ2-7; D gene: .; V gene: TRBV6-5; CDR3 DNA: TGTGCCAGCAGAAGCACTTTAATGAGCTCCTACGAGCAGTACTTC; CDR3 protein: CASRSTLMSSYEQYF
clone size: .; J gene: TRBJ2-2; D gene: TRBD1; V gene: TRBV14; CDR3 DNA: TGTGCCAGCAGCCAACAGACAGGGTCCGGGGAGCTGTTTTTT; CDR3 protein: CASSQQTGSGELFF
clone size: .; J gene: TRBJ1-2; D gene: .; V gene: TRBV7-9; CDR3 DNA: TGTGCCAGCAGCTCCGATCAGGGGTTCTATGGCTACACCTTC; CDR3 protein: CASSSDQGFYGYTF
clone size: .; J gene: TRBJ1-1; D gene: TRBD1; V gene: TRBV5-5; CDR3 DNA: TGTGCCAGCAGCCGCAAAGGGACAGGGAACACTGAAGCTTTCTTT; CDR3 protein: CASSRKGTGNTEAFF
clone size: .; J gene: TRBJ2-7; D gene: TRBD1; V gene: TRBV19; CDR3 DNA: TGTGCCAGTAGCCCGGGACAGGGGGCGATCTACGAGCAGTACTTC; CDR3 protein: CASSPGQGAIYEQYF
clone size: .; J gene: TRBJ1-6; D gene: TRBD1; V gene: TRBV4-2; CDR3 DNA: TGTGCCAGCAGCCCAAGATGGGACAGGGCATCACCCCTCCACTTT; CDR3 protein: CASSPRWDRASPLHF
clone size: once; J gene: TRBJ2-1; D gene: TRBD2; V gene: TRBV6-6; CDR3 DNA: TGTGCCAGCGGGGCTAGCGGCTACAATGAGCAGTTCTTC; CDR3 protein: CASGASGYNEQFF
clone size: .; J gene: TRBJ2-1; D gene: TRBD2; V gene: TRBV2; CDR3 DNA: TGTGCCAGCACGACGACGGGGGAGGGTGGTGAGCAGTTCTTC; CDR3 protein: CASTTTGEGGEQFF
clone size: .; J gene: TRBJ1-4; D gene: .; V gene: TRBV28; CDR3 DNA: TGTGCCAGCACGGTAGGAGACGAAAAACTGTTTTTT; CDR3 protein: CASTVGDEKLFF
clone size: .; J gene: TRBJ1-1; D gene: .; V gene: TRBV27; CDR3 DNA: TGTGCCAGCAGTTTTGGTGAGGGATTTGAAGCTTTCTTT; CDR3 protein: CASSFGEGFEAFF
clone size: .; J gene: TRBJ2-1; D gene: TRBD2; V gene: TRBV14; CDR3 DNA: TGTGCCAGCAGCTATGAACGGGGACTAGCGGGATTCTACAATGAGCAGTTCTTC; CDR3 protein: CASSYERGLAGFYNEQFF
clone size: .; J gene: TRBJ2-3; D gene: TRBD2; V gene: TRBV19; CDR3 DNA: TGTGCCAGTAGTATTCGGACTAGCGGACGCACAGATACGCAGTATTTT; CDR3 protein: CASSIRTSGRTDTQYF
clone size: .; J gene: TRBJ1-2; D gene: .; V gene: TRBV28; CDR3 DNA: TGTGCCAGCAGTTTGGGACATCCTCAAGGCTACACCTTC; CDR3 protein: CASSLGHPQGYTF
clone size: .; J gene: TRBJ2-5; D gene: TRBD1; V gene: TRBV28; CDR3 DNA: TGTGCCAGCAGCCGGACAGGGGAGGCCCAGTACTTC; CDR3 protein: CASSRTGEAQYF
clone size: .; J gene: TRBJ1-1; D gene: TRBD1; V gene: TRBV28; CDR3 DNA: TGTGCCAGCAGCACAGACAGGGGGACTGAAGCTTTCTTT; CDR3 protein: CASSTDRGTEAFF
clone size: .; J gene: TRBJ2-7; D gene: .; V gene: TRBV7-9; CDR3 DNA: TGTGCCAGCAGCTTAGTCTTTCCGGGGAGCTACGAGCAGTACTTC; CDR3 protein: CASSLVFPGSYEQYF
clone size: .; J gene: TRBJ1-5; D gene: TRBD1; V gene: TRBV30; CDR3 DNA: TGTGCCTGGACCCCCCGGGACAGGGGATCCCATAGCAATCAGCCCCAGCATTTT; CDR3 protein: CAWTPRDRGSHSNQPQHF
clone size: few; J gene: TRBJ1-2; D gene: .; V gene: TRBV5-4; CDR3 DNA: TGTGCCAGCAGCCCCCCAGGACTTAATGGCTACACCTTC; CDR3 protein: CASSPPGLNGYTF
clone size: .; J gene: TRBJ2-1; D gene: TRBD2; V gene: TRBV7-3; CDR3 DNA: TGTGCCAGCAGCTTAAGCGGGGGTAATTACAATGAGCAGTTCTTC; CDR3 protein: CASSLSGGNYNEQFF
clone size: .; J gene: TRBJ1-1; D gene: TRBD1; V gene: TRBV11-2; CDR3 DNA: TGTGCCAGCACCTGGGACAGGGGCTCTGAAGCTTTCTTT; CDR3 protein: CASTWDRGSEAFF
clone size: .; J gene: TRBJ2-3; D gene: TRBD1; V gene: TRBV6-1; CDR3 DNA: TGTGCCAGCAGCCACGGGACAGGGGGCGCAGATACGCAGTATTTT; CDR3 protein: CASSHGTGGADTQYF
clone size: .; J gene: TRBJ2-2; D gene: .; V gene: TRBV10-3; CDR3 DNA: TGTGCCATCAGTGCCGGGGGGCCAACCGGGGAGCTGTTTTTT; CDR3 protein: CAISAGGPTGELFF
clone size: .; J gene: TRBJ1-2; D gene: .; V gene: TRBV9; CDR3 DNA: TGTGCCAGCAGCGTAGGAGGCAGCCTTGGAGGCTACACCTTC; CDR3 protein: CASSVGGSLGGYTF